Following are 16 T cell receptor beta chains from one sample sequenced in a study of blood T cell repertoires in COVID-19. Data came from immunoSEQ multiplex PCR; TCRdb stores just in-frame clones and leaves some out. The data contain fewer than 90,000 clones, roughly 90% of them singletons. Sequencing input: peripheral blood. The origin of the receptors is a male donor with acute or convalescent COVID-19.

V and J are TRBV12-3 or TRBV12-4 and TRBJ2-5; TRBD1 agrees at 7 bases. Losses at the gene ends were 7 bases for V and 3 bases for J; bases not matched to a gene: 5. The CDR3 length is 13 residues. CDR3 region: CASTNTGEETQYF. The CDR3 region has the DNA TGTGCCAGCACCAACACAGGGGAAGAGACCCAGTACTTC.

The chain couples TRBV5-1 to TRBJ2-5; 11 nucleotides match TRBD1. Germline trimming cut 5 bases from V and 4 bases from J; bases unmatched to any gene: 4. The CDR3 totals 14 residues. Germline V gene lookup returns CDR1 SGHRS and CDR2 YFSETQ. This CDR3 reads CASSPGTGGETQYF. The CDR3 DNA reads as TGCGCCAGCAGTCCTGGGACAGGGGGAGAGACCCAGTACTTC.

About this clone: The same CDR3 arises from other DNA sequences in this sample as well. The J gene is TRBJ2-2, the V gene TRBV3-1 (or the pseudogene TRBV3-2); D gene uncertain. Looked up from germline, CDR1 is LGHDT and CDR2 is YNNKEL (reference sequence). Trimming pared 1 base from V and 2 bases from J, leaving 5 bases between. The CDR3 has 14 amino acids. CDR3 in amino acids: CASSQASNTGELFF. The CDR3 DNA reads TGTGCCAGCAGCCAAGCGAGCAACACCGGGGAGCTGTTTTTT.

The V gene is TRBV3-1 (or the pseudogene TRBV3-2), the J gene TRBJ1-2; TRBD1 is a possible D gene (5 bases). From germline, CDR1 is LGHDT and CDR2 YNNKEL (reference sequence). The germline V and J ends were trimmed by 0 bases and 8 bases, with 16 bases remaining between them. CDR3 length: 15 residues. The CDR3 sequence is CASSQDAGVTRGYTF. CDR3 nucleotide sequence: TGTGCCAGCAGCCAAGATGCGGGGGTTACGCGGGGCTACACCTTC.

The chain employs TRBV10-3 and TRBJ2-1; tentatively, D is TRBD2 (8 bases). This CDR3 is 15 amino acids long. Per the germline V gene, CDR1 is ENHRY and CDR2 is SYGVKD. V lost 10 bases and J 5 bases, leaving 21 bases between the germline ends. The CDR3 DNA follows: TGTGCCACTACCCCGGGAGGGGGCGCCCACAATGAGCAGTTCTTC. Encoded protein: CATTPGGGAHNEQFF.

This chain links TRBV28 with TRBJ2-3, with 9 positions matching TRBD2. This CDR3 is 13 amino acids long. V shed 5 bases and J 3 bases; nucleotides not matched to a gene: 0. CDR1 and CDR2 from the germline V gene are MDHEN and SYDVKM. In nucleotides, the CDR3 is TGTGCCAGCAGTAGCGGGGGGACAGATACGCAGTATTTT. Its protein product is CASSSGGTDTQYF.

This CDR3 is CASSLRTGPSYEQYF. CDR3 nucleotide sequence: TGTGCCAGCAGCCTCCGGACAGGGCCCTCCTACGAGCAGTACTTC. The chain couples TRBV9 to TRBJ2-7; 8 positions agree with TRBD1. The V segment lost 4 bases and the J segment 0 bases; nucleotides outside the gene matches: 6. Germline V CDR1 and CDR2: SGDLS, YYNGEE. This CDR3 region has 15 residues. The variable domain in full, with the rest retrieved from reference TRBV9 and TRBJ2-7, is DSGVTQTPKHLITATGQRVTLRCSPRSGDLSVYWYQQSLDQGLQFLIQYYNGEERAKGNILERFSAQQFPDLHSELNLSSLELGDSALYFCASSLRTGPSYEQYFGPGTRLTVT.

The rearrangement joins TRBV6-5 to TRBJ1-5, with 8 bases identical to TRBD1. Trimming at V came to 5 bases and at J to 1 base, leaving 4 bases not matched to a gene. The CDR3 runs 15 residues. Looked up from germline, CDR1 is MNHEY and CDR2 is SVGAGI. The DNA for the CDR3 is TGTGCCAGCAGTCTGGACAGGGTAAGCAATCAGCCCCAGCATTTT. Encoded protein: CASSLDRVSNQPQHF.

The chain couples TRBV5-1 to TRBJ2-5; 11 bases align to TRBD2. Trimming cost V 2 bases and J 5 bases; bases outside gene matches: 2. This CDR3 has 14 amino acids. Germline V lookup: CDR1 SGHRS, CDR2 YFSETQ. The CDR3 nucleotides read TGCGCCAGCAGCTTTAGCGGGGGGGCGGAGACCCAGTACTTC. Residues: CASSFSGGAETQYF.

This clone was observed a single time. In nucleotides, the CDR3 is TGTGCCATCAGTTTAGCGGGGGCGCAAGAGACCCAGTACTTC. Translated, it gives CAISLAGAQETQYF. V and J are TRBV10-3 and TRBJ2-5, with TRBD2 matching over 9 bases. Trimming removed 5 bases from V and 2 bases from J; junction bases left unmatched: 3. The CDR3 consists of 14 residues. Germline V CDR1 and CDR2: ENHRY, SYGVKD.

The rearrangement joins TRBV24-1 to TRBJ1-5; D is unresolved. The V end was cut by 3 bases, the J end by 13 bases, with 12 bases between. Germline CDR1 KGHDR, CDR2 SFDVKD. This CDR3 has 12 amino acids. CDR3 in DNA: TGTGCCACCAGTGATCAGAGCAGCGTACAGCATTTT. Its translation: CATSDQSSVQHF.

This clone was observed once. V gene TRBV19 combines with J gene TRBJ1-5; TRBD1 aligns across 7 bases. From germline, CDR1 is LNHDA and CDR2 SQIVND (reference sequence). The CDR3 covers 15 residues. Losses at the gene ends were 5 bases for V and 7 bases for J; bases not matched to a gene: 11. The CDR3 is CASSLGQDKAQPQHF. In nucleotides, the CDR3 is TGTGCCAGTAGTTTAGGACAGGATAAGGCCCAGCCCCAGCATTTT.

For the CDR3, the DNA is TGTGCCAGCAGTTATGCAGTGAGGGGGCAGGACGAGCAGTACTTC. Its translation: CASSYAVRGQDEQYF. The chain has TRBV6-5 and TRBJ2-7; 7 nucleotides line up with TRBD1. Per germline, CDR1 MNHEY and CDR2 SVGAGI. CDR3 length: 15 residues. Germline trimming cut 3 bases from V and 5 bases from J; bases unmatched to any gene: 10.

V gene TRBV11-2 combines with J gene TRBJ1-2, with D tentatively TRBD1 (5 bases). Trimming stripped 2 bases from V and 4 bases from J, with 8 bases between. The CDR3 covers 13 residues. Germline CDR1 and CDR2: SGHAT and FQNNGV. CDR3 residues: CASSLQGGYGYTF. The CDR3 nucleotides are TGTGCCAGCAGCTTACAGGGTGGCTATGGCTACACCTTC.

This chain uses TRBV12-5 with TRBJ2-1; D unclear. Trimming took off 9 bases at V and 0 bases at J, with 9 bases between the two ends. CDR1 is LGHNT and CDR2 is FRNRAP in the germline V gene. The length of the CDR3 is 13 residues. The CDR3 region has the DNA TGTGCTAGCTCAGGCGTCTCCTACAATGAGCAGTTCTTC. It translates to CASSGVSYNEQFF. Together with reference TRBV12-5 and TRBJ2-1, the CDR3 gives the full variable domain: DARVTQTPRHKVTEMGQEVTMRCQPILGHNTVFWYRQTMMQGLELLAYFRNRAPLDDSGMPKDRFSAEMPDATLATLKIQPSEPRDSAVYFCASSGVSYNEQFFGPGTRLTVL.

V and J are TRBV7-2 and TRBJ2-7, with D tentatively TRBD1 (5 bases). The germline V gene has CDR1 SGHTA and CDR2 FQGNSA. The CDR3 runs to 14 residues. With 0 bases removed from V and 2 bases from J, the gap between germline ends came to 8 bases. The CDR3 DNA is TGTGCCAGCAGCTTAGCAACAGGAGCCTACGAGCAGTACTTC. It specifies CASSLATGAYEQYF. The full variable domain, completed using reference TRBV7-2 and TRBJ2-7, is GAGVSQSPSNKVTEKGKDVELRCDPISGHTALYWYRQSLGQGLEFLIYFQGNSAPDKSGLPSDRFSAERTGGSVSTLTIQRTQQEDSAVYLCASSLATGAYEQYFGPGTRLTVT.